These 4 T cell receptor beta chains originate from one sample sequenced in a study of kidney transplant recipient with SARS-CoV-2 infection. TCRdb reprocessed the reads with MiXCR, giving one entry per CDR3 protein. The sample holds 200,000 to 300,000 distinct CDR3 sequences, 25% to 30% seen once. The sample in question was a blood sample, obtained at baseline and between days 110 and 120 from a kidney transplant recipient. Source of these receptors: a male patient aged 25 to 39 who had COVID-19 and was a kidney transplant recipient. The T cells may come from the graft donor.

As for this clonotype: A much larger clone sits a single nucleotide away, making a read error possible. The rearrangement joins TRBV7-2 to TRBJ1-3; D is uncertain. This CDR3 is built from 13 residues. Germline V gene data show CDR1 as SGHTA and CDR2 as FQGNSA. As DNA, the CDR3 is TGTGCCAGCGGCTTCCGGCTTGGAAACACCATATATTTT. Translation gives CASGFRLGNTIYF.

This clonotype was seen at least ten times. The gene calls are TRBV19 and TRBJ1-2; D remains ambiguous. The germline CDR1 and CDR2 sequences are LNHDA and SQIVND (reference sequence). With 5 bases removed from V and 4 bases from J, the gap between germline ends came to 23 bases. The CDR3 is 17 amino acids. The CDR3 sequence: CASSCRQTNRKTYGYTF. In DNA form, the CDR3 reads TGTGCCAGTAGTTGCAGGCAGACAAATCGAAAGACCTATGGCTACACCTTC.

This clonotype ranks as medium-sized. V gene TRBV12-5 combines with J gene TRBJ2-1, with 8 bases lining up with TRBD2. The CDR3 has 15 residues. J was trimmed by 4 bases and V by 5 bases; bases with no gene match: 7. Germline V gives CDR1 LGHNT, CDR2 FRNRAP. CDR3 DNA sequence: TGTGCTAGTGGTCCCCCAGCGGGAGCGTACAATGAGCAGTTCTTC. It translates to CASGPPAGAYNEQFF.

With respect to this clonotype: A much larger clonotype is one base distant, so this may be a read error. The CDR3 coding sequence is TGTGCCAGCAGTGAACACCTAGCGGCCTACGAGCAGTACTTC. It codes for CASSEHLAAYEQYF. This chain links TRBV6-5 with TRBJ2-7; 7 bases are a match to TRBD2. Germline CDR1 reads MNHEY; CDR2 reads SVGAGI. This CDR3 region has 14 residues. The V gene end was trimmed by 5 bases and the J gene end by 2 bases; junction bases not matched to a gene: 6.